This T cell receptor beta chain stems from a study of blood T cell repertoires in COVID-19. Study-level background: PBMCs, B-cell-depleted T cells, or T cells were the source of the cDNA or gDNA that made up the material.

Sequenced by immunoSEQ multiplex PCR; TCRdb stores in-frame clones only, minus some. The data show hundreds of thousands of clones, with around 90% seen just once and about 1.2% held by the top ten. Germline assignment: CDR1 LNHNV and CDR2 YYDKDF (reference sequence). The ends were cut back, 0 bases at V and 8 bases at J, with 8 bases in the middle. CDR3 size: 13 residues. In its sample, this clone was seen a few times. Material: peripheral blood. V and J are TRBV15 and TRBJ2-1, with D possibly matching TRBD2 (5 bases). The TCR sequence derives from a man in his 70s with acute or convalescent COVID-19. Here the CDR3 DNA reads TGTGCCACCAGCAGAGATATCGGGGATGAGCAGTTCTTC. Its protein is CATSRDIGDEQFF.